The rows below give T cell receptor beta chains drawn from one sample of a study of siplizumab effects on memory and regulatory T cells. Assay used: immunoSEQ multiplex PCR; TCRdb lists only in-frame clones, some missing. Found here are some 96,000 clones, over 90% of them singletons; the top ten hold over 1%. The sequenced sample was non-Treg CD4+ T cells sorted from blood. The source is a human donor in good health. Both conserved end residues are part of each CDR3. The order of the fields is clone size, D gene, J gene, V gene, CDR3 DNA, CDR3 protein. A D gene is named only where the DNA matches it firmly. Where a row states a size, it is once, few, many or the class of an expanded clone; other rows omit it.

-	TRBD2	TRBJ2-1	TRBV19	TGTGCCAGTAGTATGGGACTAGCGGGAGAAGAAGGTGAGCAGTTCTTC	CASSMGLAGEEGEQFF
-	-	TRBJ2-1	TRBV7-3	TGTGCCAGCAGCTTAACCGGAGCGGCTAACACCTACAATGAGCAGTTCTTC	CASSLTGAANTYNEQFF
-	-	TRBJ2-1	TRBV10-3	TGTGCCACCGAGACTAGCTACAATGAGCAGTTCTTC	CATETSYNEQFF
-	TRBD2	TRBJ2-1	TRBV14	TGTGCCAGCAGTCGCGGGACTAGCGGGATCAATGAGCAGTTCTTC	CASSRGTSGINEQFF
once	TRBD1	TRBJ1-1	TRBV6-5	TGTGCCAGCAGTTACTCGGGGACAGACTTGGCTGAAGCTTTCTTT	CASSYSGTDLAEAFF
-	-	TRBJ1-5	TRBV5-6	TGTGCCAGCAGCTTCGCCAATCAGCCCCAGCATTTT	CASSFANQPQHF
-	-	TRBJ2-7	TRBV9	TGTGCCAGCAGCCCTGGAACATTGACCTACGAGCAGTACTTC	CASSPGTLTYEQYF
-	-	TRBJ1-1	TRBV27	TGTGCCAGCAGTCCCGACCGCATCGTTAGATACACTGAAGCTTTCTTT	CASSPDRIVRYTEAFF
-	TRBD1	TRBJ2-3	TRBV9	TGTGCCAGCAGCGCACGGACAGGCTCAGAGGGTACGCAGTATTTT	CASSARTGSEGTQYF
-	TRBD2	TRBJ2-3	TRBV9	TGTGCCAGCAGCGTCCGGGACAGGGTCTTAGCGGGAGGGCCCCCCCACACTGATACGCAGTATTTT	CASSVRDRVLAGGPPHTDTQYF
-	TRBD2	TRBJ2-1	TRBV10-2	TGCGCCAGCTCCATGACTAGCGGGAGCGATGAGCAGTTCTTC	CASSMTSGSDEQFF
-	TRBD2	TRBJ2-5	TRBV11-2	TGTGCCAGCAGCCCCTGGACTAGCGGCCGACAAGAGACCCAGTACTTC	CASSPWTSGRQETQYF
-	-	TRBJ2-1	TRBV10-3	TGTGCCATCAGTCGGCTAGCAGTCTACAATGAGCAGTTCTTC	CAISRLAVYNEQFF
-	TRBD1	TRBJ2-4	TRBV6-6	TGTGCCAGCACTTTGACAGGGGTCCTAGCCAAAAACATTCAGTACTTC	CASTLTGVLAKNIQYF
-	-	TRBJ1-1	TRBV4-2	TGTGCCAGCAGCCCTATCTCAGGGGAAGGTGAAGCTTTCTTT	CASSPISGEGEAFF
-	TRBD2	TRBJ2-5	TRBV5-4	TGTGCCAGCAGCTTGCGCCTAGCGGGAGAAGAGACCCAGTACTTC	CASSLRLAGEETQYF
few	TRBD2	TRBJ2-7	TRBV19	TGTGCCAGTACGAGACTAGCGGGAGCGGTCGAGCAGTACTTC	CASTRLAGAVEQYF
-	-	TRBJ2-7	TRBV27	TGTGCCAGCAGTTCCCTAGGAGAGTACGAGCAGTACTTC	CASSSLGEYEQYF
-	-	TRBJ2-5	TRBV7-3	TGTGCCAGCAGCTTATGGGGGGAGACCCAGTACTTC	CASSLWGETQYF
-	-	TRBJ2-5	TRBV4-1	TGCGCCAGCAGCCAAGAGCCGGGTAGGGGCCAAGAGACCCAGTACTTC	CASSQEPGRGQETQYF
once	TRBD2	TRBJ2-7	TRBV29-1	TGCAGCGTTGACAACGGGGGGTGGGAGCAGTACTTC	CSVDNGGWEQYF
few	-	TRBJ1-1	TRBV18	TGTGCCAGCTCAAACCAGAATGGCGAAGCTTTCTTT	CASSNQNGEAFF
-	TRBD2	TRBJ2-7	TRBV18	TGTGCCAGCTCAGAGCCGGGACTAGCGGACTACGAGCAGTACTTC	CASSEPGLADYEQYF
-	-	TRBJ2-1	TRBV7-9	TGTGCCAGCAGCTTGGCTGGGGGCCGGAATGAGCAGTTCTTC	CASSLAGGRNEQFF
once	-	TRBJ1-4	TRBV2	TGTGCCAGCAGTGAATGGGGTGGGGAAAAACTGTTTTTT	CASSEWGGEKLFF
-	-	TRBJ2-7	TRBV9	TGTGCCAGCAGCGTAGAGCCCGGCTGGAGCTCCTACGAGCAGTACTTC	CASSVEPGWSSYEQYF
-	TRBD2	TRBJ2-1	TRBV28	TGTGCCAGCAGAAATCCGGGACTGAGCAGCGGGAGCCTGATGTTTGAGCAGTTCTTC	CASRNPGLSSGSLMFEQFF